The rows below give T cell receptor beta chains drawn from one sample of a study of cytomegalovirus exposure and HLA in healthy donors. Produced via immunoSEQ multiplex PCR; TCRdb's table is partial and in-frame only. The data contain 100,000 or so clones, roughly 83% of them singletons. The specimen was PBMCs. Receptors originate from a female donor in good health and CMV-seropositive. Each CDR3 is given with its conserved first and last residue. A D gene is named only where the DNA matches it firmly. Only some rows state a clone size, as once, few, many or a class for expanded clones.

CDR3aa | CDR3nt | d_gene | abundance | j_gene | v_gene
CASSSLLTRTRQMAGVDNEQFF | TGTGCCAGCAGCAGCCTACTCACCCGGACCCGCCAGATGGCGGGAGTTGACAATGAGCAGTTCTTC | TRBD2 | NA | TRBJ2-1 | TRBV7-7
CASSDRPDYGYTF | TGTGCCAGCAGTGACCGCCCGGACTATGGCTACACCTTC | NA | NA | TRBJ1-2 | TRBV6-1
CASSPSGGVYTGELFF | TGTGCCAGCTCACCGAGCGGGGGAGTGTACACCGGGGAGCTGTTTTTT | TRBD2 | once | TRBJ2-2 | TRBV18
CAWSGAFSGNTIYF | TGTGCCTGGAGTGGGGCCTTCTCTGGAAACACCATATATTTT | NA | few | TRBJ1-3 | TRBV30
CASSWGTSGREWQYF | TGTGCCAGCAGCTGGGGGACTAGCGGGAGGGAATGGCAGTATTTT | TRBD2 | few | TRBJ2-3 | TRBV5-4
CASSGFTGYGQPQHF | TGTGCCAGCAGTGGATTCACAGGGTACGGTCAGCCCCAGCATTTT | NA | NA | TRBJ1-5 | TRBV6-5
CASSQDRGDYEQYF | TGTGCCAGCAGCCAGGACAGGGGAGACTACGAGCAGTACTTC | TRBD1 | NA | TRBJ2-7 | TRBV4-2
CTSSLGTENYEQYF | TGTACCAGCAGCTTAGGGACAGAGAACTACGAGCAGTACTTC | TRBD1 | NA | TRBJ2-7 | TRBV11-2
CASSYYKAGGVETQYF | TGTGCCAGCAGTTACTACAAAGCGGGGGGGGTAGAGACCCAGTACTTC | TRBD2 | NA | TRBJ2-5 | TRBV6-6
CASSLGLAGRNTDTQYF | TGTGCCAGCAGCTTGGGACTAGCGGGGCGAAACACAGATACGCAGTATTTT | TRBD2 | NA | TRBJ2-3 | TRBV5-8
CAWSGAGGPEDTQYF | TGTGCCTGGAGTGGCGCGGGGGGGCCAGAAGATACGCAGTATTTT | TRBD2 | NA | TRBJ2-3 | TRBV30
CASSFPDREVGGYTF | TGCGCCAGCAGCTTCCCGGACAGGGAGGTTGGTGGCTACACCTTC | TRBD1 | NA | TRBJ1-2 | TRBV5-1
CATTSGPGDTQYF | TGTGCCACCACCAGCGGGCCGGGAGATACGCAGTATTTT | NA | NA | TRBJ2-3 | TRBV10-3
CAWSRFQETQYF | TGTGCCTGGAGCCGGTTCCAAGAGACCCAGTACTTC | NA | NA | TRBJ2-5 | TRBV30
CASSKWQTGSYNSPLHF | TGTGCCAGCAGCAAATGGCAGACAGGGTCCTATAATTCACCCCTCCACTTT | TRBD1 | NA | TRBJ1-6 | TRBV11-2
CASRLTGERIEKLFF | TGCGCCAGCAGGCTGACAGGGGAGAGGATCGAAAAACTGTTTTTT | TRBD1 | NA | TRBJ1-4 | TRBV5-1
CASSSPGQGKYEQYF | TGTGCCAGCAGCTCACCGGGACAGGGGAAATACGAGCAGTACTTC | TRBD1 | few | TRBJ2-7 | TRBV7-9
CASSLPGGNSPLHF | TGCGCCAGCAGCTTGCCAGGGGGCAATTCACCCCTCCACTTT | TRBD1 | NA | TRBJ1-6 | TRBV5-1
CASSPDWGSYNEQFF | TGTGCCAGCAGCCCGGACTGGGGCTCCTACAATGAGCAGTTCTTC | NA | NA | TRBJ2-1 | TRBV7-7
CASTGQGAGANVLTF | TGTGCCAGCACCGGGCAGGGGGCTGGGGCCAACGTCCTGACTTTC | TRBD1 | NA | TRBJ2-6 | TRBV6-6
CAWSREGTSGNTIYF | TGTGCCTGGAGTAGGGAAGGGACATCTGGAAACACCATATATTTT | NA | NA | TRBJ1-3 | TRBV30
CASSFQGGGYTF | TGTGCCAGCAGTTTCCAGGGTGGTGGCTACACCTTC | NA | NA | TRBJ1-2 | TRBV6-5
CASRSGTNYEQYF | TGCGCCAGCAGGTCCGGGACAAACTACGAGCAGTACTTC | NA | NA | TRBJ2-7 | TRBV10-2
CASSSTGVNTEAFF | TGTGCCAGCAGCTCCACAGGGGTAAACACTGAAGCTTTCTTT | TRBD1 | NA | TRBJ1-1 | TRBV5-6
CAWRVTPNTEAFF | TGTGCCTGGAGGGTGACTCCGAACACTGAAGCTTTCTTT | NA | NA | TRBJ1-1 | TRBV30
CASSLRQGPFDGQFF | TGTGCCAGCAGCTTAAGACAGGGCCCCTTCGATGGGCAGTTCTTC | TRBD1 | few | TRBJ2-1 | TRBV11-2
CASSEPGGGVITEAFF | TGTGCCAGCAGTGAACCAGGGGGCGGGGTAATCACTGAAGCTTTCTTT | TRBD1 | NA | TRBJ1-1 | TRBV6-1
CASSLGTTSGEQYF | TGTGCCAGCAGCCTCGGGACTACCTCTGGGGAGCAGTACTTC | TRBD2 | few | TRBJ2-7 | TRBV9
CASSFGQTLAKNIQYF | TGTGCCAGCAGCTTCGGACAGACCCTAGCCAAAAACATTCAGTACTTC | NA | NA | TRBJ2-4 | TRBV2
CASSFGGSTGELFF | TGTGCCAGCAGCTTTGGCGGGTCTACCGGGGAGCTGTTTTTT | NA | NA | TRBJ2-2 | TRBV11-2
CAWSLSGNQPQHF | TGTGCCTGGAGTCTGTCAGGGAATCAGCCCCAGCATTTT | NA | few | TRBJ1-5 | TRBV30
CASSLGTGNSPEKLFF | TGCGCCAGCAGTCTCGGGACAGGGAACTCCCCTGAAAAACTGTTTTTT | TRBD1 | NA | TRBJ1-4 | TRBV5-1
CASSLRSQETQYF | TGCGCCAGCAGCTTGCGCAGCCAAGAGACCCAGTACTTC | NA | NA | TRBJ2-5 | TRBV5-1
CASSLDPTGYGYTF | TGTGCCAGCAGCTTAGACCCGACGGGGTATGGCTACACCTTC | NA | NA | TRBJ1-2 | TRBV7-9
CSVFGGGDGYTF | TGCAGCGTTTTCGGGGGAGGGGATGGCTACACCTTC | NA | once | TRBJ1-2 | TRBV29-1
CASSNLGRGNEKLFF | TGTGCCAGCAGCAACCTCGGCAGGGGTAATGAAAAACTGTTTTTT | NA | NA | TRBJ1-4 | TRBV27
CASGTARSYNEQFF | TGTGCCAGCGGGACAGCCCGCTCCTACAATGAGCAGTTCTTC | TRBD1 | few | TRBJ2-1 | TRBV6-5